Included here is one T cell receptor (beta chain) sequence, with context. Profiling relied on immunoSEQ multiplex PCR, and the TCRdb table lists in-frame clones only, not all of them. The data show 250,000 to 300,000 clones, 91% seen once. This entry is derived from a study of blood T cell repertoires in COVID-19. This TCR came from a young woman with COVID-19, enrolled during active disease. Sequencing used peripheral blood.

The CDR3 loop is CASSLAGSVVDTQYF. The CDR3 nucleotides read TGTGCCAGCAGCTTAGCGGGCTCCGTTGTAGATACGCAGTATTTT. The chain combines TRBV7-2 with TRBJ2-3; the D is unclear. The CDR3 has 15 residues. From germline, CDR1 is SGHTA and CDR2 FQGNSA. V shed 0 bases and J shed 5 bases, with 12 bases lying between them.